This TCR beta chain was sequenced in a study of radiotherapy plus CTLA-4 blockade in lung cancer. About the research overall: With 25% to 40% of patients having disease control, objective responses were seen in roughly 18%.

Receiving focal radiation plus CTLA-4 blockade with ipilimumab were patients who had chemo-refractory metastatic non-small-cell lung cancer. The data were produced by immunoSEQ multiplex PCR, yet TCRdb's version contains in-frame clones alone and is incomplete. Of under 45,000 clones in the sample, just under 80% were seen once. CDR1 and CDR2 from the germline V gene are SNHLY and FYNNEI. The ends were cut back, 5 bases at V and 2 bases at J, with 5 bases in the middle. There are 12 residues in the CDR3. Sequencing was performed on peripheral blood, taken from a patient treated with radiotherapy plus ipilimumab. The TCR originated in a human donor with non-small cell lung cancer that progressed on radiotherapy plus ipilimumab. The chain combines TRBV2 with TRBJ2-3, with no clear D. The CDR3 nucleotides are TGTGCCAGCAGTCGCGACACAGATACGCAGTATTTT. Translation: CASSRDTDTQYF.